This T cell receptor beta chain was observed in a study of blood T cell repertoires in COVID-19. Background on the study: Donors in the United States, Italy and Spain gave samples during acute or convalescent COVID-19.

Germline lookup yields CDR1 MDHEN and CDR2 SYDVKM. The CDR3 length is 17 residues. With 6 bases clipped from V and 14 bases from J, the junction kept 20 bases outside the gene matches. Using immunoSEQ multiplex PCR, the repertoire was profiled, and TCRdb retains in-frame clones only, with some absent. The table includes 200,000 to 250,000 clones, 88% detected once. This TCR came from a woman aged 50 to 60 with acute COVID-19. Sequenced input: PBMCs or T cells enriched from blood (not recorded which). The chain links TRBV28 to TRBJ1-3; 12 nucleotides line up with TRBD1. This CDR3 reads CASRGTGGWKHQASLYF. The CDR3 nucleotides read TGTGCCAGCAGGGGGACAGGGGGCTGGAAACACCAGGCAAGTTTATATTTT.